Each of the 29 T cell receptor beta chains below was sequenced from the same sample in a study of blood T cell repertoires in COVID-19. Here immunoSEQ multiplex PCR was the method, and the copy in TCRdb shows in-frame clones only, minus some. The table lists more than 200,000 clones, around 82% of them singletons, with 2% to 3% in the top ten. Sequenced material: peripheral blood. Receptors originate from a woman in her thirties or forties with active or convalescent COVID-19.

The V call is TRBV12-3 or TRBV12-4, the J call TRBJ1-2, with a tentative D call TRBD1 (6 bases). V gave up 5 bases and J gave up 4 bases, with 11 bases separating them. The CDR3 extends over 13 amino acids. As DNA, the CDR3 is TGTGCCAGCAGTACAGGGTACCCCTATGGCTACACCTTC. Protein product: CASSTGYPYGYTF.

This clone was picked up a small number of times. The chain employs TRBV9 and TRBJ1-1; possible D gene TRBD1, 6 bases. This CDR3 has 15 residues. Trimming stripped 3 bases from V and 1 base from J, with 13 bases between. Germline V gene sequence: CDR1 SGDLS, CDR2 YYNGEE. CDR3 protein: CASSAFGQSNTEAFF. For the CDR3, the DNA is TGTGCCAGCAGCGCCTTTGGACAGTCGAACACTGAAGCTTTCTTT.

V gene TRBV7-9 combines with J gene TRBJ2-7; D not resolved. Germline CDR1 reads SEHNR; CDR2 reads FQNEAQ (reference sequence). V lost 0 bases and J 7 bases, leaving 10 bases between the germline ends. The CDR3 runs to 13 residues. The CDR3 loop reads CASSLASTREQYF. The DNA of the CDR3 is TGTGCCAGCAGCTTAGCGTCAACCCGGGAGCAGTACTTC. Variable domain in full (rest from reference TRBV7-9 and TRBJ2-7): DTGVSQNPRHKITKRGQNVTFRCDPISEHNRLYWYRQTLGQGPEFLTYFQNEAQLEKSRLLSDRFSAERPKGSFSTLEIQRTEQGDSAMYLCASSLASTREQYFGPGTRLTVT.

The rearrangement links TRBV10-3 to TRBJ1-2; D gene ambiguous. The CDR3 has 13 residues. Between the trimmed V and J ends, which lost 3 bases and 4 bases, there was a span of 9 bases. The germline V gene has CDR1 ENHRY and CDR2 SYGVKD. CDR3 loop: CAISDPGSYGYTF. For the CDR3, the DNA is TGTGCCATCAGTGACCCAGGCTCCTATGGCTACACCTTC.

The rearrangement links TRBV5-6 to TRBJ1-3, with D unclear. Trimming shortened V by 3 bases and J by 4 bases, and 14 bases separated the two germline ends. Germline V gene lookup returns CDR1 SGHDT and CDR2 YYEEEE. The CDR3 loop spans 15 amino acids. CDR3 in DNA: TGTGCCAGCAGCTCCACCAGGATACCCGGAAACACCATATATTTT. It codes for CASSSTRIPGNTIYF.

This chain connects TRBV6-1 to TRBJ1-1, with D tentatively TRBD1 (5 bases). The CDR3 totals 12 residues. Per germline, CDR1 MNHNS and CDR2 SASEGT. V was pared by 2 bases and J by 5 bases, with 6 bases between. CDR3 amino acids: CASSEQGTEAFF. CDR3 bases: TGTGCCAGCAGTGAACAGGGAACTGAAGCTTTCTTT.

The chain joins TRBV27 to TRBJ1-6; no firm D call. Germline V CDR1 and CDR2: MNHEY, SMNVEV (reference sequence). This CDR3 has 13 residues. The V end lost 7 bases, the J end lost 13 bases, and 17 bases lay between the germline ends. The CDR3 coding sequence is TGTGCCAGCACCCTCTTCCCCCCGCGGCCCCTCCACTTT. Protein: CASTLFPPRPLHF.

The CDR3 region is CASSFTTLNYEQYF. CDR3 nucleotide sequence: TGTGCCAGCAGTTTCACCACCCTAAACTACGAGCAGTACTTC. The genes are TRBV28 and TRBJ2-7, with D uncertain. Germline V gene sequence: CDR1 MDHEN, CDR2 SYDVKM. This CDR3 spans 14 amino acids. Trimming pared 3 bases from V and 3 bases from J, leaving 12 bases between.

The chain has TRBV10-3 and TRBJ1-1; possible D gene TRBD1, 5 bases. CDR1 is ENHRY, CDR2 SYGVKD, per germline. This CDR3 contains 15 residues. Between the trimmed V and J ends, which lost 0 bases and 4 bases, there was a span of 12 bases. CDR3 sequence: CAISESAGRVTEAFF. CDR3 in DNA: TGTGCCATCAGTGAGTCAGCAGGGAGGGTCACTGAAGCTTTCTTT.

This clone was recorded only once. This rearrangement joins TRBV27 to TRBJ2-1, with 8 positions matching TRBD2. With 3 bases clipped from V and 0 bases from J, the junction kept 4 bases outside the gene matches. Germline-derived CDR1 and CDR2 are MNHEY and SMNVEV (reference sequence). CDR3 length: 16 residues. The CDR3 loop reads CASSLAGGNSYNEQFF. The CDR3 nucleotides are TGTGCCAGCAGTTTGGCGGGAGGAAACTCCTACAATGAGCAGTTCTTC.

The CDR3: CASSRGGNEQYF. The CDR3 nucleotides read TGCGCCAGCAGCAGGGGGGGAAACGAGCAGTACTTC. The chain couples TRBV5-1 to TRBJ2-7, with a weak D call TRBD2 (7 bases). This CDR3 contains 12 residues. The V end was cut by 4 bases, the J end by 5 bases, with 10 bases between. Germline V gene sequence: CDR1 SGHRS, CDR2 YFSETQ.

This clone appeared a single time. The DNA of the CDR3 is TGTGCCAGCAGCTTGTCGGGAACACAGCCCCAGCATTTT. Translated, it gives CASSLSGTQPQHF. The chain uses TRBV5-6 and TRBJ1-5; unclear D gene. The V gene's germline CDR1 is SGHDT and CDR2 YYEEEE. The CDR3 is 13 amino acids. Between the trimmed V and J ends, which lost 1 base and 7 bases, there was a span of 9 bases.

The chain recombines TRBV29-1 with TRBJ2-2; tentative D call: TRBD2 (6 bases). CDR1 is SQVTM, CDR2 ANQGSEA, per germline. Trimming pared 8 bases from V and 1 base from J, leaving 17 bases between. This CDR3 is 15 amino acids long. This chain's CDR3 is CSTRTGTGNTGELFF. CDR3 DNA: TGCAGCACGAGAACCGGGACTGGGAACACCGGGGAGCTGTTTTTT.

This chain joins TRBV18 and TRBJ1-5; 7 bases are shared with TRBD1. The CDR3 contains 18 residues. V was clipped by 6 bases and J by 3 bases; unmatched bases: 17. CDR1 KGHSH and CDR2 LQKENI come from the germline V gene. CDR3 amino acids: CASSSSLYRDSDNQPQHF. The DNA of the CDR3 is TGTGCCAGCTCCTCTTCACTTTACCGGGACAGTGACAATCAGCCCCAGCATTTT.

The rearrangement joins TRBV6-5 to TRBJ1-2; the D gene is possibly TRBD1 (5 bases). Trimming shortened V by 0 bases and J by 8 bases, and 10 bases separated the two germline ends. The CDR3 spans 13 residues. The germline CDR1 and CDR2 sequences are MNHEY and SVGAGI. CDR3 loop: CASSYSTALGYTF. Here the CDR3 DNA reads TGTGCCAGCAGTTACTCGACAGCCCTAGGCTACACCTTC.

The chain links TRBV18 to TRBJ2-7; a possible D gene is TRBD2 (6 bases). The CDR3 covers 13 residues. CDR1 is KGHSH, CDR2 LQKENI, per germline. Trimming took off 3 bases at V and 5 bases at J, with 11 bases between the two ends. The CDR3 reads CASSPFSGDEQYF. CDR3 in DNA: TGTGCCAGCTCACCGTTCTCGGGAGACGAGCAGTACTTC.

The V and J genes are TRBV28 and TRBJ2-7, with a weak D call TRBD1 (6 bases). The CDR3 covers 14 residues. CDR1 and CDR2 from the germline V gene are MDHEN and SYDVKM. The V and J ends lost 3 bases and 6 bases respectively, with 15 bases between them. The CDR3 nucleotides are TGTGCCAGCAGTTTCGTACAGGGCGGCACCGAGCAGTACTTC. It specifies CASSFVQGGTEQYF.

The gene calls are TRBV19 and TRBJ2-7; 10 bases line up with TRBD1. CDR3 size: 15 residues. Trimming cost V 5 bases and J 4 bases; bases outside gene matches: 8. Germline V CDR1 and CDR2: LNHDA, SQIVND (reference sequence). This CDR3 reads CASSSSGTGVYEQYF. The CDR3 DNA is TGTGCCAGTAGTTCTTCCGGGACAGGGGTGTACGAGCAGTACTTC.

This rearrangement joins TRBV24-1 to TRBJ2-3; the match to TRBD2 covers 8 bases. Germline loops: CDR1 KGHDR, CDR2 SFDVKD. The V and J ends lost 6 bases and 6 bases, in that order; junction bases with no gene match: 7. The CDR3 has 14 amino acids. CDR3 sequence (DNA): TGTGCCACCAGTCTGGCGGGGGGAAGGGATACGCAGTATTTT. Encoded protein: CATSLAGGRDTQYF.

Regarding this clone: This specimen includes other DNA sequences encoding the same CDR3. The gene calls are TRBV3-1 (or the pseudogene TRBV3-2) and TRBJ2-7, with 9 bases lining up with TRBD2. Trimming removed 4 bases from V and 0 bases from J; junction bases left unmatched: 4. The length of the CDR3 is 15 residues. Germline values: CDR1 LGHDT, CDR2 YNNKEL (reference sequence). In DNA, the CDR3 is TGTGCCAGCAGCCGGCTAGCGGGGAGCTCCTACGAGCAGTACTTC. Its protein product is CASSRLAGSSYEQYF.

CDR3 DNA: TGTGCCACCAGTGATAACCGCCGGGCTAGCGGGTACAATGAGCAGTTCTTC. It translates to CATSDNRRASGYNEQFF. V and J are TRBV24-1 and TRBJ2-1, with 8 bases fitting TRBD2. The CDR3 is 17 amino acids. V lost 3 bases and J lost 4; bases outside the gene matches: 10. The germline gives CDR1 KGHDR, CDR2 SFDVKD.

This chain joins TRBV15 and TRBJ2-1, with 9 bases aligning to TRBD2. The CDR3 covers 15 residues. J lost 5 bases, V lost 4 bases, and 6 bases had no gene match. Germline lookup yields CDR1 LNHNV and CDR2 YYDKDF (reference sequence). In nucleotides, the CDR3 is TGTGCCACCAGCACCGGGACTAGCATTAACAATGAGCAGTTCTTC. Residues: CATSTGTSINNEQFF. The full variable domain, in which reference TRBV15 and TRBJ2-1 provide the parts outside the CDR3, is DAMVIQNPRYQVTQFGKPVTLSCSQTLNHNVMYWYQQKSSQAPKLLFHYYDKDFNNEADTPDNFQSRRPNTSFCFLDIRSPGLGDTAMYLCATSTGTSINNEQFFGPGTRLTVL.

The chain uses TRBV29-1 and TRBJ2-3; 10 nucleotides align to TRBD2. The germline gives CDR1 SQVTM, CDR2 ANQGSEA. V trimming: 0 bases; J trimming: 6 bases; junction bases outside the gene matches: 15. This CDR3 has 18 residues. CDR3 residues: CSVEDFNLAGGTVDTQYF. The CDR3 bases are TGCAGCGTTGAAGATTTTAATTTAGCGGGGGGAACCGTGGATACGCAGTATTTT.

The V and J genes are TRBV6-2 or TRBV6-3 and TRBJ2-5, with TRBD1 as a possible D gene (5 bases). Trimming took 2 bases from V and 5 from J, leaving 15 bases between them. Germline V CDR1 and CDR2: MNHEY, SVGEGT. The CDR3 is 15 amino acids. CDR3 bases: TGTGCCAGCAGTTACGCGCAGAAGGGGCGGGAGACCCAGTACTTC. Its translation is CASSYAQKGRETQYF.

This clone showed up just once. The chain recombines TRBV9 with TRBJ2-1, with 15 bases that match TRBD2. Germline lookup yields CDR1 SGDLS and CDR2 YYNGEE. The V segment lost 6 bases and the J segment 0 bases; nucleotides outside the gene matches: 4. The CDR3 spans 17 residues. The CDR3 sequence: CASTSGLAGGSYNEQFF. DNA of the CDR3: TGTGCCAGCACCTCGGGACTAGCGGGAGGCTCCTACAATGAGCAGTTCTTC.

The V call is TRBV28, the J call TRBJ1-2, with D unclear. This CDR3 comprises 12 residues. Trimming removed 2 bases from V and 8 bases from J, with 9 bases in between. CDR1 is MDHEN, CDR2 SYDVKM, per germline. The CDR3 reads CASSLSYEGYTF. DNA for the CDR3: TGTGCCAGCAGTTTAAGTTATGAGGGCTACACCTTC.

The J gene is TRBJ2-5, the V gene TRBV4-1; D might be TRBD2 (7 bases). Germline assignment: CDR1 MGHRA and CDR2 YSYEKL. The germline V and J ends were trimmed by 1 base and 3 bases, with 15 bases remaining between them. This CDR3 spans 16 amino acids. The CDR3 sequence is CASSQGVGGGKETQYF. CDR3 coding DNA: TGCGCCAGCAGCCAAGGAGTTGGCGGGGGCAAAGAGACCCAGTACTTC.

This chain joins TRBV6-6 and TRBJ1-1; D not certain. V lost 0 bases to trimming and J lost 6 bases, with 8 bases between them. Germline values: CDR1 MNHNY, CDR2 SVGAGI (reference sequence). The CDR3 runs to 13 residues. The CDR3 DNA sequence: TGTGCCAGCAGTTACTCGACATGGTCTGAAGCTTTCTTT. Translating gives CASSYSTWSEAFF.

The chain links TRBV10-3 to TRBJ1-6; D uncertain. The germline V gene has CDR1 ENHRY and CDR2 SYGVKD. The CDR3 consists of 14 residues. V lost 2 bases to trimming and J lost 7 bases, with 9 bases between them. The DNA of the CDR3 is TGTGCCATCAGTGAGGCGGGGTTCAATTCACCCCTCCACTTT. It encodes CAISEAGFNSPLHF.